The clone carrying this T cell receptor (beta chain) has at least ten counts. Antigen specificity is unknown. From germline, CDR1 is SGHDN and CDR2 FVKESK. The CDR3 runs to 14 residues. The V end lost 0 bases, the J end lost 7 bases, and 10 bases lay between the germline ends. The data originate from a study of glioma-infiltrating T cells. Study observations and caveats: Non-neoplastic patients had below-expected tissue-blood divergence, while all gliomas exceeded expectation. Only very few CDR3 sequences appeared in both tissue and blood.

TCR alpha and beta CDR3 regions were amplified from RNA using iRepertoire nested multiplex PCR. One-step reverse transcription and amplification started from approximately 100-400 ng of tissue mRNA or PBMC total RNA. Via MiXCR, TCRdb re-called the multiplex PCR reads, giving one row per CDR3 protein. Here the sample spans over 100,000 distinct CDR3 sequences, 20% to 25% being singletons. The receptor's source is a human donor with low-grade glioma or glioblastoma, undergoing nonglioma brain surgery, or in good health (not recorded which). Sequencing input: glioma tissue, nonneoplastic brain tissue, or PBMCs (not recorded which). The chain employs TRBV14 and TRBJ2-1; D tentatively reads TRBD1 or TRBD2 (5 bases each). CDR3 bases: TGTGCCAGCAGCCAAGATTCCGAGGGGAATGAGCAGTTCTTC. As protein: CASSQDSEGNEQFF.